This TCR beta chain is drawn from a study of T-cell memory formation after mild COVID-19. Study summary: TCR clusters were mostly confined to one donor each. General observations from the study: Balance between CD4 and CD8 was seen in clones contracting day 15 to 85, and a CD4+ lean was seen in later expanders. Shrinking CD4+ clones resided mostly in CM and EM, and CD8+ ones in EMRA.

For this clonotype: Its antigen is currently unknown.

This CDR3 region has 11 residues. Deletions cut 2 bases from V and 6 bases from J, with 5 bases between. Germline assignment: CDR1 WSHSY and CDR2 SAAADI. A single record per CDR3 protein comes from TCRdb applying MiXCR to the 5' RACE reads. This table holds about 110,000 distinct CDR3 sequences, 20% to 25% found once. The chain carries TRBV10-2 and TRBJ2-7; D not resolved. The source of this sequence is a man aged 18 to 29 who had mild COVID-19 (a few samples of this study predate the infection). Cell type and time point are not known. Material for sequencing was PBMCs or a T cell subset sorted from them (not recorded which). The CDR3 DNA reads as TGCGCCAGCAGTGAGGGAACCGAGCAGTACTTC. Translating gives CASSEGTEQYF.